The clone carrying this T cell receptor beta chain was seen a few times. Its antigen is currently unknown. V lost 5 bases, J lost 0 bases, and 15 bases lay in between. CDR3 length: 17 amino acids. Germline values: CDR1 SGHRS, CDR2 YFSETQ. The data are from a study of cytomegalovirus exposure and HLA in healthy donors. The study's findings and limits: Most TCR sequences proved rare, with some public TCRs found in many donors.

The primer mix had 60 Vbeta and 13 Jbeta primers. Some clones are missing from TCRdb's copy, which holds only in-frame ones; the method was immunoSEQ multiplex PCR. This table holds 180,000 or so clones, 78% found once. The V gene is TRBV5-1, the J gene TRBJ1-6; a possible D gene is TRBD1 (6 bases). The TCR sequence derives from a female donor in good health and CMV-seronegative. Sequenced: PBMCs. The CDR3, as DNA: TGCGCCAGCAGGGGGGGGCCCTCGAGCTCCTATAATTCACCCCTCCACTTT. It encodes CASRGGPSSSYNSPLHF.